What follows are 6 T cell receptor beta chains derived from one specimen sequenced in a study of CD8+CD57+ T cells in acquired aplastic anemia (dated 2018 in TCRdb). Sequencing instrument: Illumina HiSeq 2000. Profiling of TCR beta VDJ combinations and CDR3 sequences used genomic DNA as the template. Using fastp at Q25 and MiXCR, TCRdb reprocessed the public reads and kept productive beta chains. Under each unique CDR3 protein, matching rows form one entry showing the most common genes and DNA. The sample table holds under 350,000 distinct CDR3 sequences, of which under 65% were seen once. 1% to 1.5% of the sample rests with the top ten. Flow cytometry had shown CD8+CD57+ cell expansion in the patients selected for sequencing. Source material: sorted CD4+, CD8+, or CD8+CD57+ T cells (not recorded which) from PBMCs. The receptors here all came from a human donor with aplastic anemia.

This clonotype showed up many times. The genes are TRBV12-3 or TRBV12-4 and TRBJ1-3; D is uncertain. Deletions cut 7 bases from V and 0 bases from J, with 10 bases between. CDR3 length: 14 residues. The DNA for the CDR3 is TGTGCCAGCAAGTTGGGTTCCTCTGGAAACACCATATATTTT. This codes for CASKLGSSGNTIYF.

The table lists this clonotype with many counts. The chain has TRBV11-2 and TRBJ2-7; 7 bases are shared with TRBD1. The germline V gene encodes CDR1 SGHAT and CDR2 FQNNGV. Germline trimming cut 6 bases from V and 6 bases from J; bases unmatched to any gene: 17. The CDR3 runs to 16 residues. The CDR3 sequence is CASRRLTGTANFEQYF. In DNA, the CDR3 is TGTGCCAGCAGACGACTAACCGGGACAGCAAACTTCGAGCAGTACTTC.

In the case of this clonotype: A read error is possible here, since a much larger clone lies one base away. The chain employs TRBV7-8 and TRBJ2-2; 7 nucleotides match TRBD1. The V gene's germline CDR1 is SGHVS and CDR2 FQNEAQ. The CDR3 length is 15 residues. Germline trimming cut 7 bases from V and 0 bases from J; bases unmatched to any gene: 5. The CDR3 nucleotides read TGTGCCAGCAACGAACAGGGGTCGAACACCGGGGAGCTGTTTTTT. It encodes CASNEQGSNTGELFF.

The CDR3 loop is CASSYGDRGTEAFF. The CDR3 nucleotides read TGTGCCAGCAGTTACGGGGACAGGGGGACTGAAGCTTTCTTT. The chain employs TRBV6-6 and TRBJ1-1; 11 nucleotides align to TRBD1. V was clipped by 2 bases and J by 5 bases; unmatched bases: 1. Germline CDR1 reads MNHNY; CDR2 reads SVGAGI (reference sequence). This CDR3 is built from 14 residues.

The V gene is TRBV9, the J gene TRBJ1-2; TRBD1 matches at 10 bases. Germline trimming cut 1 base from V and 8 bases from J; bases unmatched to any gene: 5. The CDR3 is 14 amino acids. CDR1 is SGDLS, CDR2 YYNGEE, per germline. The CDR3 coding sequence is TGTGCCAGCAGCGTACTGGGGACAGGGGAAGGCTACACCTTC. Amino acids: CASSVLGTGEGYTF.

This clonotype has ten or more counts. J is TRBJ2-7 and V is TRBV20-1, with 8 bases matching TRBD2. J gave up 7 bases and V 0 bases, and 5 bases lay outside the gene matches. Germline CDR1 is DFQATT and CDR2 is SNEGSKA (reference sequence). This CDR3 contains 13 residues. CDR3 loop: CSARDGSGGEQYF. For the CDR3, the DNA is TGCAGTGCTAGAGATGGAAGCGGGGGTGAGCAGTACTTC.